This is a list of T cell receptor beta chains from one sample in a study of technical replicates of blood from a few donors. Clones were sequenced by immunoSEQ multiplex PCR, and TCRdb holds only the in-frame ones, with some missing. The data contain just under 100,000 clones, roughly 96% of them singletons. Sequenced input: T cells isolated from PBMCs. These receptors were obtained from a human donor in good health. Each CDR3 is given with its conserved first and last residue.

v_call cdr3_aa
TRBV7-2 CASSLGQGRRETQYF
TRBV6-5 CASSYGQGVELFF
TRBV7-8 CASSLTQGFYGYTF
TRBV21-1 CASIPDKGGRETQYF
TRBV18 CASSTMNTEAFF
TRBV5-4 CASSLTGTRASYEQYF
TRBV10-3 CAISETQYGDYNEQFF
TRBV2 CASRERTGNTEAFF
TRBV19 CASQGGGNQPQHF
TRBV19 CASSMYGLTGNTIYF
TRBV18 CASSRDKNTEAFF
TRBV2 CASSVPGQGTSNYGYTF
TRBV5-1 CASKGDRSTATNEKLFF
TRBV7-2 CASSSVGTSGRNEQFF
TRBV28 CASNIVGWGPEAFF
TRBV7-2 CASRTGQVVGNEQFF
TRBV7-8 CASSSGQGPSYEQYF
TRBV7-6 CASSLYGQAAYNEQFF
TRBV11-3 CASSLYQETQYF
TRBV15 CATSTRHSTHNEQFF
TRBV27 CASSTRQDTMNTEAFF
TRBV7-2 CASSLEQGYEKLFF
TRBV4-1 CASSYRNSLRERGAGGEETQYF
TRBV4-1 CASSHFLRNEKLFF
TRBV6-5 CASKTGFSTDTQYF
TRBV5-1 CASSGTDYNEQFF
TRBV7-2 CASSFYAAGANVLTF
TRBV5-4 CASTAGGGQGTDTQYF
TRBV6-1 CASSTQTGGLYGYTF
TRBV7-9 CASSPGVASLNEQFF
TRBV18 CASSPTSPYEQYF
TRBV29-1 CSSRGQNTEAFF
TRBV6-5 CASSEGQGDTEAFF
TRBV20-1 CSARGNTEAFF
TRBV19 CASSIGTQSYEQYF
TRBV11-2 CASSSNAGPTNYGYTF
TRBV5-1 CASSLQGGEETQYF
TRBV4-2 CASSQGRGRGETQYF
TRBV14 CASSRIRGFEAFF
TRBV6-1 CASSDYRGTDTQYF
TRBV7-8 CASSLAPGAWGNTIYF
TRBV7-3 CASSTGSRREQYF
TRBV29-1 CSVLIGVNTEAFF
TRBV28 CASSSPSPYEQYF
TRBV29-1 CSVEDLGQGASYTDTQYF